What follows is one T cell receptor (beta chain) and its context. What it recognizes is unknown. The data derive from a study of cytomegalovirus exposure and HLA in healthy donors. Germline V gene data show CDR1 as SGHVS and CDR2 as FQNEAQ. The CDR3 runs to 16 residues. V lost 1 base and J lost 2, with 12 bases in between. Study-level points and caveats: Association of 15,000 to 20,000 TCR beta sequences with HLA alleles was found at 0.05 false discovery rate in a later analysis.

It was with 60 Vbeta and 13 Jbeta primers that the PCR ran. Here immunoSEQ multiplex PCR was the method, and the copy in TCRdb shows in-frame clones only, minus some. Of 150,000 to 200,000 clones listed, about 81% are singletons. This clonotype originated in a man between 18 and 35 years old in good health and CMV-seronegative. This rearrangement joins TRBV7-8 to TRBJ1-3; D is possibly TRBD1 (5 bases). The sequencing sample was made of PBMCs. CDR3 residues: CASSLGAGRTGNTIYF. CDR3 coding DNA: TGTGCCAGCAGCTTAGGAGCAGGGAGGACTGGAAACACCATATATTTT.